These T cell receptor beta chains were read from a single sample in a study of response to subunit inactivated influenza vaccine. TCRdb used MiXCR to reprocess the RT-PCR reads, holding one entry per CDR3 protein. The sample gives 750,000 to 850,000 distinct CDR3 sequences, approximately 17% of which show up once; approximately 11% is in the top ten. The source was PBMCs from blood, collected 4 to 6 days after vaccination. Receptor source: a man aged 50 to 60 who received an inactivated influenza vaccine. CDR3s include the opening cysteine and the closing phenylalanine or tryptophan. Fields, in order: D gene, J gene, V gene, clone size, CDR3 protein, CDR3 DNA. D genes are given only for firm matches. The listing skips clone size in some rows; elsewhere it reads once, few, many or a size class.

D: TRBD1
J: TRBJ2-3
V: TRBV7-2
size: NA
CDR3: CASSSGQGAHTQYF
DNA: TGTGCCAGCAGCTCAGGACAGGGGGCCCATACGCAGTATTTT

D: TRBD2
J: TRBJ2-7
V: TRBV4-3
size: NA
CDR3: CASSQEGKAGALTYEQYF
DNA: TGCGCCAGCAGCCAAGAAGGGAAAGCGGGAGCCCTCACCTACGAGCAGTACTTC

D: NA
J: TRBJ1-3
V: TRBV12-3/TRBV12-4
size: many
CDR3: CASRYRSGNTIYF
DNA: TGTGCCAGCAGATACCGTTCTGGAAACACCATATATTTT

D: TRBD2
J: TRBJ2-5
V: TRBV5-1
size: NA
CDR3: CASRLRPSGEETQYF
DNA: TGCGCCAGCAGATTGAGGCCTAGCGGCGAAGAGACCCAGTACTTC

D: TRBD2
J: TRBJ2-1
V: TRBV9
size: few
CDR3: CASSVDVGGTYNEQFF
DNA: TGTGCCAGCAGCGTAGATGTGGGAGGGACCTACAATGAGCAGTTCTTC

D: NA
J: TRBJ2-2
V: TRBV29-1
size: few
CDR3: CSVERGAGTGELFF
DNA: TGCAGCGTTGAGAGGGGGGCGGGCACCGGGGAGCTGTTTTTT

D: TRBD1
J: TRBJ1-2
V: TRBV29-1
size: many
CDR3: CSVVGTGSPGYTF
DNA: TGCAGCGTTGTCGGGACAGGGTCGCCTGGCTACACCTTC

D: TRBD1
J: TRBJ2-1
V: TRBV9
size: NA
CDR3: CASSVGGTALGNEQFF
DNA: TGTGCCAGCAGCGTAGGAGGGACAGCGCTCGGGAATGAGCAGTTCTTC

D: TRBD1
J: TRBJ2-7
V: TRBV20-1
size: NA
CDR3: CSASGTRTGDTYEQYF
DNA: TGCAGTGCTAGTGGGACTCGGACAGGGGACACCTACGAGCAGTACTTC

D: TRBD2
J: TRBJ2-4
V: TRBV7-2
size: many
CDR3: CASSPGLAGIQYF
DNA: TGTGCCAGCAGCCCAGGACTAGCGGGAATTCAGTACTTC

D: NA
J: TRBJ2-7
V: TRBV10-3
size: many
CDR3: CAISAQSSYEQYF
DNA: TGTGCCATCAGCGCCCAGAGCTCCTACGAGCAGTACTTC

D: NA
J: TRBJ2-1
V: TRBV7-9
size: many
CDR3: CASSLASSEGFF
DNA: TGTGCCAGCAGCTTAGCGTCGTCGGAGGGGTTCTTC

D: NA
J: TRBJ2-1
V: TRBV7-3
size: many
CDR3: CASSPGATYNEQFF
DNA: TGTGCCAGCAGCCCGGGAGCGACGTACAATGAGCAGTTCTTC

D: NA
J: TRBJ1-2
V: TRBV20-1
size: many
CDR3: CSARQGSSGYTF
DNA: TGCAGTGCTAGGCAGGGCTCTAGTGGCTACACCTTC

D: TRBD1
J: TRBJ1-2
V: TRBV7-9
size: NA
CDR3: CASSVNPGQGITYGYTF
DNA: TGTGCCAGCAGCGTAAACCCGGGACAGGGAATAACCTATGGCTACACCTTC

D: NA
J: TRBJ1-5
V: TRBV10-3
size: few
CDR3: CAISAGTGSNQPQHF
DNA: TGTGCCATCAGCGCCGGGACCGGGAGCAATCAGCCCCAGCATTTT

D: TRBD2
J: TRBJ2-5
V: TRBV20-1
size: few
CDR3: CSARTSGRPETQYF
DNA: TGCAGTGCTAGGACTAGCGGGAGACCCGAGACCCAGTACTTC

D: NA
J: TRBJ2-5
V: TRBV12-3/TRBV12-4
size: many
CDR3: CASSSTSGETQYF
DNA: TGTGCCAGCAGTTCGACTAGTGGGGAGACCCAGTACTTC

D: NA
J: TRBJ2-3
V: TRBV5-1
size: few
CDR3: CASSSRRSNAQDTQYF
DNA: TGCGCCAGCAGCTCAAGACGGAGCAACGCACAAGATACGCAGTATTTT

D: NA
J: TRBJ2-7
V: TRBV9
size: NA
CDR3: CASSAARVFGSSYEQYF
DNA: TGTGCCAGCAGCGCCGCTAGGGTTTTCGGCAGCTCCTACGAGCAGTACTTC

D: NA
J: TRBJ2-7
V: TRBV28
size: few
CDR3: CASSFQAASYEQYF
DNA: TGTGCCAGCAGTTTCCAGGCAGCTTCCTACGAGCAGTACTTC

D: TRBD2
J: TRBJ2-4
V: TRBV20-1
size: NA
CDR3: CSARDRAGGSNIQYF
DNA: TGCAGTGCTAGAGATCGAGCGGGGGGCTCAAACATTCAGTACTTC

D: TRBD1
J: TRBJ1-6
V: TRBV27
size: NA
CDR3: CASSLWDSKGSPLHF
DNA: TGTGCCAGCAGTTTATGGGACAGCAAGGGGTCACCCCTCCACTTT

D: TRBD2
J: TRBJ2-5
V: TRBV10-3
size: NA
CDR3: CAISQGLAGVETQYF
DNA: TGTGCCATCAGCCAAGGACTAGCGGGAGTTGAGACCCAGTACTTC

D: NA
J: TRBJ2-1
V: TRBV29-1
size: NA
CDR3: CSVEEVNLEQFF
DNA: TGCAGCGTTGAAGAAGTAAACCTTGAGCAGTTCTTC

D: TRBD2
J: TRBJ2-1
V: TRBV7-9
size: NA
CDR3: CASSPGLAGAGEQFF
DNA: TGTGCCAGCAGTCCCGGGCTAGCGGGAGCGGGTGAGCAGTTCTTC

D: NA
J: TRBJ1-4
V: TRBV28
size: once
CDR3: CASSSPTPKKRANEKLFF
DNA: TGTGCCAGCAGTTCGCCAACCCCAAAGAAACGGGCTAATGAAAAACTGTTTTTT

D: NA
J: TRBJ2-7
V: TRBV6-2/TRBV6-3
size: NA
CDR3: CASSFPKEQYF
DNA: TGTGCCAGCAGTTTTCCTAAAGAGCAGTACTTC

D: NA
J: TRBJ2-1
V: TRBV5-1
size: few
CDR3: CASSLVLTANEQFF
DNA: TGCGCCAGCAGCTTGGTCTTGACCGCCAATGAGCAGTTCTTC

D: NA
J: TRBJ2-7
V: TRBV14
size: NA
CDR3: CASSLRDIHEQYF
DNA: TGTGCCAGCAGCCTCCGGGACATTCACGAGCAGTACTTC

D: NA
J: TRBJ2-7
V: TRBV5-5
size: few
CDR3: CASRRTASHEQYF
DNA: TGTGCCAGCAGGCGGACAGCCAGCCACGAGCAGTACTTC

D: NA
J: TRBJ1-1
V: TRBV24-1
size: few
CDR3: CATSERGESEAFF
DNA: TGTGCCACCAGTGAAAGGGGCGAATCTGAAGCTTTCTTT

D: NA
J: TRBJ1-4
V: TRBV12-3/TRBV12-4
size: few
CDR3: CASSLGVSKNEKLFF
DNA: TGTGCCAGCAGTTTAGGCGTCAGCAAAAATGAAAAACTGTTTTTT

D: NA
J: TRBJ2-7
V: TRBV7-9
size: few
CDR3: CASSERQYEQYF
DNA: TGTGCCAGCAGCGAACGACAGTACGAGCAGTACTTC

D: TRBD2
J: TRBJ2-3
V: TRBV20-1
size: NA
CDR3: CSARGSRGLAGSTDTQYF
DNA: TGCAGTGCTAGGGGCTCCAGAGGACTAGCGGGAAGCACAGATACGCAGTATTTT

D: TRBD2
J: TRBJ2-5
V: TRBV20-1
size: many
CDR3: CSARGLAGMQETQYF
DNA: TGCAGTGCTAGGGGCCTAGCGGGTATGCAAGAGACCCAGTACTTC

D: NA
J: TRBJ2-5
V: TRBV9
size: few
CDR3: CASSVATGKETQYF
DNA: TGTGCCAGCAGCGTAGCAACAGGGAAGGAGACCCAGTACTTC

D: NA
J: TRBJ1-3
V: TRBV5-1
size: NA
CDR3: CASSLDTPGNTIYF
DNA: TGCGCCAGCAGCTTGGACACACCTGGAAACACCATATATTTT

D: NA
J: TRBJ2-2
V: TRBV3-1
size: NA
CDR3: CASSRTSDANTGELFF
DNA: TGTGCCAGCAGCCGCACTAGTGACGCGAACACCGGGGAGCTGTTTTTT

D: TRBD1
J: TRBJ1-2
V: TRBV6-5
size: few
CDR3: CASSYSSAGGYGYTF
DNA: TGTGCCAGCAGTTACTCCTCAGCAGGGGGCTATGGCTACACCTTC

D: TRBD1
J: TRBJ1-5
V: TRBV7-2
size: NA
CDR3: CASRPTGSVGNQPQHF
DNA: TGTGCCAGCAGACCGACAGGGTCCGTAGGCAATCAGCCCCAGCATTTT

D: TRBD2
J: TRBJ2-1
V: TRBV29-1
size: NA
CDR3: CSVEGTSGGVNEQFF
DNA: TGCAGCGTTGAGGGCACTAGCGGGGGGGTCAATGAGCAGTTCTTC

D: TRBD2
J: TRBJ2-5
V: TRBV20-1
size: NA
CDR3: CSARELAGAETQYF
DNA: TGCAGTGCTAGAGAACTAGCGGGAGCGGAGACCCAGTACTTC

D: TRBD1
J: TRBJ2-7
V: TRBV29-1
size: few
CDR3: CSVDTGQGLYEQYF
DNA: TGCAGCGTTGACACGGGACAGGGCTTGTACGAGCAGTACTTC

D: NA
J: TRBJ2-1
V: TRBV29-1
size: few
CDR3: CSVEEPGLRFF
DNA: TGCAGCGTTGAAGAGCCTGGCCTCCGGTTCTTC

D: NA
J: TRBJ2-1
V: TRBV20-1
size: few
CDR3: CSARAPQASSYNEQFF
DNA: TGCAGTGCTAGAGCCCCACAGGCAAGCTCCTACAATGAGCAGTTCTTC

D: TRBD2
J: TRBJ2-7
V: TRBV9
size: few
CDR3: CASSIAGANEQYF
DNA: TGTGCCAGCAGCATAGCGGGAGCGAACGAGCAGTACTTC

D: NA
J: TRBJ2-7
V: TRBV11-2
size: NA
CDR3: CASSSSGLRYEQYF
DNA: TGTGCCAGCAGCTCCTCGGGACTCCGCTACGAGCAGTACTTC

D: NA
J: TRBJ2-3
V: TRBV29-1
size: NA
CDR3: CSVRFYITKTDTQYF
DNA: TGCAGCGTTCGGTTCTACATCACAAAGACAGATACGCAGTATTTT

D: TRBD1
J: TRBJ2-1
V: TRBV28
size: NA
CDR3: CASSPEGQYNEQFF
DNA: TGTGCCAGCAGTCCTGAGGGACAGTACAATGAGCAGTTCTTC

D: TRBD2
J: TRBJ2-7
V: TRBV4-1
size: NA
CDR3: CASSQPGLAQDEQYF
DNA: TGCGCCAGCAGCCAGCCGGGACTAGCGCAGGACGAGCAGTACTTC

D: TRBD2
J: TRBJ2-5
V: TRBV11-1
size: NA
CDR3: CASSPKGVLAGGPTKETQYF
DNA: TGTGCCAGCAGCCCTAAGGGAGTACTAGCGGGAGGGCCGACCAAAGAGACCCAGTACTTC